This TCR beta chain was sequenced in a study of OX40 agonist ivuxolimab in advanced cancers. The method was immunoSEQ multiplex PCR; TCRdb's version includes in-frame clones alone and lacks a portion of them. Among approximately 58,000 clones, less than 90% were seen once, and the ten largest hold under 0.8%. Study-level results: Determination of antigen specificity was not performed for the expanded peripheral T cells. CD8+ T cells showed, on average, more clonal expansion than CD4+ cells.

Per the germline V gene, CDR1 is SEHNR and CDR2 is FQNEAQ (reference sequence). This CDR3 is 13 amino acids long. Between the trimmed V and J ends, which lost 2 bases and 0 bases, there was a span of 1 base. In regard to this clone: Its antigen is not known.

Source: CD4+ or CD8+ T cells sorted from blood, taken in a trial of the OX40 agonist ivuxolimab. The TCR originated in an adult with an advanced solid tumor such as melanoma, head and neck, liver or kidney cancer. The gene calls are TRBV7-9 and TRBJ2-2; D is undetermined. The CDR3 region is CASSLTNTGELFF. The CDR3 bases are TGTGCCAGCAGCTTAACGAACACCGGGGAGCTGTTTTTT.